Detailed here is one T cell receptor (beta chain). CDR3 length: 11 amino acids. Trimming shortened V by 4 bases and J by 8 bases, and 5 bases separated the two germline ends. The data originate from a study of blood T cell repertoires in COVID-19. Repertoires were generated with immunoSEQ multiplex PCR, while TCRdb's copy carries only in-frame clones and drops some. The table lists around 140,000 clones, 65% to 90% of them singletons. The V call is TRBV12-3 or TRBV12-4, the J call TRBJ2-2; weak D call: TRBD2 (5 bases). The source of this sequence is a woman in her sixties with active or convalescent COVID-19. The sequenced material came from peripheral blood. The CDR3: CASSWEGELFF. CDR3 DNA: TGTGCCAGCAGTTGGGAGGGGGAGCTGTTTTTT.